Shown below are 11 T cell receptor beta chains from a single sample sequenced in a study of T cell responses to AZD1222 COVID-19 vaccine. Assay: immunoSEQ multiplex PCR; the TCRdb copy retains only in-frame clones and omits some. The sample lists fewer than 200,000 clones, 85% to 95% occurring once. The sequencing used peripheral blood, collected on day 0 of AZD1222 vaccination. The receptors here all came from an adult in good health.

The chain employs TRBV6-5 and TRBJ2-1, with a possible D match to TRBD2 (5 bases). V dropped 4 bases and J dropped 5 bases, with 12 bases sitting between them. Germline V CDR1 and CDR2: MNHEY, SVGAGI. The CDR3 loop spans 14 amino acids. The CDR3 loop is CASSSGISNNEQFF. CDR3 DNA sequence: TGTGCCAGCAGTTCCGGGATTTCGAACAATGAGCAGTTCTTC.

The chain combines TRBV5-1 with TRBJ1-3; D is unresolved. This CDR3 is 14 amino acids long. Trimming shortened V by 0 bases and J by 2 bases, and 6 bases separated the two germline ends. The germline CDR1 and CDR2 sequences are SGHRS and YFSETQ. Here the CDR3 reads CASSLDGPGNTIYF. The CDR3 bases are TGCGCCAGCAGCTTGGACGGACCTGGAAACACCATATATTTT.

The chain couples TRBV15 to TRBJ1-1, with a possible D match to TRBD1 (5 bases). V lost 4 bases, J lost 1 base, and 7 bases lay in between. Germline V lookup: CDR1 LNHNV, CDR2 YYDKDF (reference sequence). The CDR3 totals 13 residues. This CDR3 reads CATSTDRNTEAFF. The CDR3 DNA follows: TGTGCCACCAGCACTGACAGGAACACTGAAGCTTTCTTT.

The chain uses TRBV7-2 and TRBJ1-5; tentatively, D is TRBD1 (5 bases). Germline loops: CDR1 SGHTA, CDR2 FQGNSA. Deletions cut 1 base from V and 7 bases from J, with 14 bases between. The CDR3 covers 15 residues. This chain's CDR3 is CASSLGKGFRQPQHF. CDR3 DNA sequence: TGTGCCAGCAGCTTAGGAAAGGGGTTTCGGCAGCCCCAGCATTTT.

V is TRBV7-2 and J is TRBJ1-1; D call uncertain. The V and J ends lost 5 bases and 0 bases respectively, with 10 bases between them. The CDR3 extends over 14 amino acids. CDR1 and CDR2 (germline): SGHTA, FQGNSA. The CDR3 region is CASSRSLLNTEAFF. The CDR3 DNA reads TGTGCCAGCAGCCGTAGCCTCTTGAACACTGAAGCTTTCTTT.

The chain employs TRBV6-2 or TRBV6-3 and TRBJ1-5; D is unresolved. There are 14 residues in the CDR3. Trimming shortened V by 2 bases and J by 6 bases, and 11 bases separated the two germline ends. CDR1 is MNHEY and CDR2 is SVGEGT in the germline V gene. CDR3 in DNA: TGTGCCAGCAGTTACAATGGGAGAGGTCAGCCCCAGCATTTT. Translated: CASSYNGRGQPQHF.

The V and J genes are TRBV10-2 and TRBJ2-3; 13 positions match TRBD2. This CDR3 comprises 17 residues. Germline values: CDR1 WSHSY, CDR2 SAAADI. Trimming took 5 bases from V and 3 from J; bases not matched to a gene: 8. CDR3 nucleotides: TGCGCCAGCAGTATACTAGCGGGGGGGCAAGGGACAGATACGCAGTATTTT. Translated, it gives CASSILAGGQGTDTQYF.

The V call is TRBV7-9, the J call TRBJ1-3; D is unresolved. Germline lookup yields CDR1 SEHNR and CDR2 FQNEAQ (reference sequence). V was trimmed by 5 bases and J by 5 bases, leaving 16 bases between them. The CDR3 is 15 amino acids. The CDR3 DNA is TGTGCCAGCAGCCCCGGCCAGACTTTTAGAAACACCATATATTTT. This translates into CASSPGQTFRNTIYF.

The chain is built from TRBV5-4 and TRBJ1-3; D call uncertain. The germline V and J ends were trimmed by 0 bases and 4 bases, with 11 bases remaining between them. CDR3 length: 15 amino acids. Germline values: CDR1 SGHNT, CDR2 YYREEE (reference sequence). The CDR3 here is CASSLAGPGGNTIYF. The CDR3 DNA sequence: TGTGCCAGCAGCTTGGCCGGGCCGGGGGGAAACACCATATATTTT.

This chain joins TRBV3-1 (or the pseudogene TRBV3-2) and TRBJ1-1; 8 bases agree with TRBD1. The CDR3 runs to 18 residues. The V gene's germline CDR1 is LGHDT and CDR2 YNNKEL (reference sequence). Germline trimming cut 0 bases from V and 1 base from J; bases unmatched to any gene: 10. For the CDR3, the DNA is TGTGCCAGCAGCCAAGATAGGTCTATCAGGGGGCCGAACACTGAAGCTTTCTTT. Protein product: CASSQDRSIRGPNTEAFF.

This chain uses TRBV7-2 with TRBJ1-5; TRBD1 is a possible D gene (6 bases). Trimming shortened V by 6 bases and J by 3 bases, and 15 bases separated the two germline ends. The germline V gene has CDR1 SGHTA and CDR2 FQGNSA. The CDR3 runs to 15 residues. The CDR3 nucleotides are TGTGCCAGCAGTCACCCCAGGGGAGTCAATCAGCCCCAGCATTTT. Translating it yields CASSHPRGVNQPQHF.